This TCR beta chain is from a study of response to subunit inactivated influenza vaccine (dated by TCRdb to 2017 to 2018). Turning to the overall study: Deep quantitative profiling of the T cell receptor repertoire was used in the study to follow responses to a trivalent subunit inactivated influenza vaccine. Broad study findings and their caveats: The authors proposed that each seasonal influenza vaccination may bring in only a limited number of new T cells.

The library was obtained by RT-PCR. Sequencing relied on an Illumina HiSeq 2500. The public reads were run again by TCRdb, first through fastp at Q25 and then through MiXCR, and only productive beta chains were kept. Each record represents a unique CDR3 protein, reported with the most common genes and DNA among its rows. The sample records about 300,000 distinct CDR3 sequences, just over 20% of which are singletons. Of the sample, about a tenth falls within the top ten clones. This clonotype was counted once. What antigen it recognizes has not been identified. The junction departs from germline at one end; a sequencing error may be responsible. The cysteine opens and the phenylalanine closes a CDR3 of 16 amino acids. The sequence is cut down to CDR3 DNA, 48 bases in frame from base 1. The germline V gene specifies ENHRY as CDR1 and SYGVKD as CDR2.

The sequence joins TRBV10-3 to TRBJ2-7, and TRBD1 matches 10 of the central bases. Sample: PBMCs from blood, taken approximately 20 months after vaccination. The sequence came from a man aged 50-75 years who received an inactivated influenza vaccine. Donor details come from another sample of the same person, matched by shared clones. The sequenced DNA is TGTGCCAGCAGTGAGGGGGTGGGACAGGGGTCCCACGAGCAGTACTTC. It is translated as CASSEGVGQGSHEQYF.